The rows below give T cell receptor beta chains drawn from one sample of a study of cytomegalovirus exposure and HLA in healthy donors. TCRdb's table, derived via immunoSEQ multiplex PCR, lists solely in-frame clones and lacks some. Of some 74,000 clones listed, over 50% are singletons. Sequencing used PBMCs. These receptors all come from a man in his forties or fifties in good health and CMV-seropositive. Each CDR3 is given with its conserved first and last residue. Each record gives: CDR3 length, J gene, V gene, clone size, D gene, CDR3 protein, CDR3 DNA. A D gene is named only where the DNA matches it firmly. Size is omitted from some rows. Given values are once, few, many or a class for expanded clones.

len: 18
j_gene: TRBJ1-5
v_gene: TRBV27
abundance: -
d_gene: TRBD1
CDR3aa: CASSAWTGPMEGNQPQHF
CDR3nt: TGTGCCAGCAGTGCCTGGACAGGGCCTATGGAGGGCAATCAGCCCCAGCATTTT

len: 14
j_gene: TRBJ1-4
v_gene: TRBV5-1
abundance: -
d_gene: TRBD1
CDR3aa: CASSQGQGDEKLFF
CDR3nt: TGCGCCAGCAGCCAGGGACAGGGGGATGAAAAACTGTTTTTT

len: 20
j_gene: TRBJ2-3
v_gene: TRBV15
abundance: -
d_gene: TRBD2
CDR3aa: CATSRERLASGIGPTDTQYF
CDR3nt: TGTGCCACCAGCAGAGAGAGACTAGCCTCGGGGATTGGGCCCACAGATACGCAGTATTTT

len: 15
j_gene: TRBJ2-2
v_gene: TRBV7-3
abundance: -
d_gene: TRBD2
CDR3aa: CASSSAGDYTGELFF
CDR3nt: TGTGCCAGCAGCTCTGCGGGAGACTACACCGGGGAGCTGTTTTTT

len: 15
j_gene: TRBJ2-5
v_gene: TRBV7-2
abundance: -
d_gene: TRBD1
CDR3aa: CASSRTWDSQETQYF
CDR3nt: TGTGCCAGCAGCAGGACTTGGGACAGCCAAGAGACCCAGTACTTC

len: 15
j_gene: TRBJ1-4
v_gene: TRBV19
abundance: few
d_gene: -
CDR3aa: CASSPRGRDNEKLFF
CDR3nt: TGTGCCAGTTCCCCAAGGGGCAGAGACAATGAAAAACTGTTTTTT

len: 14
j_gene: TRBJ1-2
v_gene: TRBV7-2
abundance: -
d_gene: TRBD1
CDR3aa: CASSPAGQGGGYTF
CDR3nt: TGTGCCAGCAGCCCAGCGGGACAGGGGGGTGGCTACACCTTC

len: 18
j_gene: TRBJ2-1
v_gene: TRBV7-8
abundance: -
d_gene: TRBD2
CDR3aa: CASSLALLSGGAKNEQFF
CDR3nt: TGTGCCAGCAGCTTAGCTCTACTTAGCGGGGGGGCGAAAAATGAGCAGTTCTTC

len: 12
j_gene: TRBJ1-2
v_gene: TRBV29-1
abundance: -
d_gene: -
CDR3aa: CSVGRGGKGYTF
CDR3nt: TGCAGCGTTGGGCGGGGGGGGAAGGGCTACACCTTC

len: 14
j_gene: TRBJ1-5
v_gene: TRBV2
abundance: -
d_gene: -
CDR3aa: CASTGQMSNQPQHF
CDR3nt: TGTGCCAGCACCGGACAGATGAGCAATCAGCCCCAGCATTTT

len: 13
j_gene: TRBJ1-3
v_gene: TRBV30
abundance: once
d_gene: -
CDR3aa: CAWTNNAGNTIYF
CDR3nt: TGTGCCTGGACTAATAATGCTGGAAACACCATATATTTT

len: 16
j_gene: TRBJ2-7
v_gene: TRBV28
abundance: -
d_gene: TRBD1
CDR3aa: CASSSLAGTASYEQYF
CDR3nt: TGTGCCAGCAGTTCCCTAGCCGGGACAGCGTCCTACGAGCAGTACTTC

len: 14
j_gene: TRBJ2-5
v_gene: TRBV7-2
abundance: -
d_gene: TRBD2
CDR3aa: CASSIGGAEETQYF
CDR3nt: TGTGCCAGCAGCATCGGGGGGGCTGAAGAGACCCAGTACTTC